These 24 T cell receptor beta chains were sequenced from one sample in a study of blood T cell repertoires in COVID-19. Only in-frame clones appear in the TCRdb table, and some are missing; sequencing was by immunoSEQ multiplex PCR. The sample includes some 250,000 clones, 80% to 90% of them seen just once. The sequencing sample was made of peripheral blood. Source of these receptors: a man aged 30-40 years with active or convalescent COVID-19.

The table lists this clone with a few counts. The chain is built from TRBV2 and TRBJ1-6, with D perhaps matching TRBD1 (5 bases). Looked up from germline, CDR1 is SNHLY and CDR2 is FYNNEI. The CDR3 totals 15 residues. V was trimmed by 3 bases and J by 1 base, leaving 7 bases between them. This chain's CDR3 is CASSEQGSYNSPLHF. CDR3 in DNA: TGTGCCAGCAGTGAGCAGGGTTCCTATAATTCACCCCTCCACTTT.

The CDR3 DNA follows: TGTGCCAGCAGCGTGTATTTGGACGGGGATATCAAGTTCTTC. Residues: CASSVYLDGDIKFF. The V and J genes are TRBV9 and TRBJ2-1, with D maybe TRBD2 (5 bases). The germline V and J ends were trimmed by 2 bases and 14 bases, with 20 bases remaining between them. CDR1 and CDR2 (germline): SGDLS, YYNGEE. The CDR3 loop spans 14 amino acids.

This chain links TRBV9 with TRBJ1-4; D perhaps matches TRBD1 (5 bases). This CDR3 contains 12 residues. V was pared by 3 bases and J by 7 bases, with 7 bases between. CDR1 is SGDLS and CDR2 is YYNGEE in the germline V gene. This CDR3 is CASSGDSEKLFF. The CDR3, as DNA: TGTGCCAGCAGCGGCGACAGTGAAAAACTGTTTTTT.

The J gene is TRBJ1-2, the V gene TRBV6-5; D remains unclear. The CDR3 has 15 residues. CDR1 and CDR2 from the germline V gene are MNHEY and SVGAGI. Trimming pared 7 bases from V and 2 bases from J, leaving 17 bases between. In DNA, the CDR3 is TGTGCCAGCACTACCCTCGCTCGGGTAAACTATGGCTACACCTTC. This codes for CASTTLARVNYGYTF.

This rearrangement joins TRBV5-3 to TRBJ2-7; 7 nucleotides agree with TRBD1. TRBV5-3 falls under the ORF class, with uncertain function. After removal of 0 bases from V and 3 bases from J, the junction contained 0 bases not matched to a gene. This CDR3 is 13 amino acids long. In nucleotides, the CDR3 is TGTGCCAGAAGCTTGGGACAGGGCTACGAGCAGTACTTC. Translation gives CARSLGQGYEQYF.

The chain couples TRBV29-1 to TRBJ1-2; 7 bases agree with TRBD1. The CDR3 has 13 amino acids. Germline V gives CDR1 SQVTM, CDR2 ANQGSEA. The junction had 5 bases not matched to a gene; V was cut back by 4 bases and J by 3 bases. This CDR3 reads CSVGGTAYYGYTF. CDR3 coding DNA: TGCAGCGTTGGGGGGACAGCCTACTATGGCTACACCTTC.

CDR3 loop: CASSQGTGGNQPQHF. CDR3 nucleotides: TGTGCCAGCAGTCAAGGGACAGGGGGCAATCAGCCCCAGCATTTT. V and J are TRBV27 and TRBJ1-5; 10 positions agree with TRBD1. Unmatched junction bases numbered 3, after V lost 5 bases and J lost 2 bases. The CDR3 contains 15 residues. Per germline, CDR1 MNHEY and CDR2 SMNVEV (reference sequence).

V and J are TRBV2 and TRBJ2-7, with TRBD1 identical over 10 bases. Per germline, CDR1 SNHLY and CDR2 FYNNEI. The CDR3 covers 13 residues. V shed 11 bases, J shed 5 bases, and the junction held 9 bases outside the gene matches. The CDR3 sequence is CASRQGAVHEQYF. CDR3 nucleotides: TGTGCCTCCAGACAGGGGGCCGTCCACGAGCAGTACTTC. The whole variable domain, remainder taken from reference TRBV2 and TRBJ2-7, is EPEVTQTPSHQVTQMGQEVILRCVPISNHLYFYWYRQILGQKVEFLVSFYNNEISEKSEIFDDQFSVERPDGSNFTLKIRSTKLEDSAMYFCASRQGAVHEQYFGPGTRLTVT.

The V call is TRBV2, the J call TRBJ2-2; no clear D gene. The CDR3 is 14 amino acids. CDR1 SNHLY and CDR2 FYNNEI come from the germline V gene. Trimming cost V 4 bases and J 3 bases, with 9 bases left between them. The CDR3 DNA reads as TGTGCCAGCAGTGTGGTGACTCACACCGGGGAGCTGTTTTTT. This gives the protein CASSVVTHTGELFF.

This chain connects TRBV19 to TRBJ2-3, with D hard to call. Germline loops: CDR1 LNHDA, CDR2 SQIVND (reference sequence). CDR3 length: 8 amino acids. The chain's CDR3 is CVLCRQYF. DNA of the CDR3: TGTGTACTTTGTAGGCAGTATTTT.

The rearrangement uses TRBV11-3 and TRBJ2-3; tentative D call: TRBD2 (6 bases). V dropped 5 bases and J dropped 2 bases, with 8 bases sitting between them. Looked up from germline, CDR1 is SGHNT and CDR2 is YENEEA. The CDR3 loop spans 13 amino acids. The CDR3 region has the DNA TGTGCCAGCAGCAGGGACTCCACAGATACGCAGTATTTT. As protein: CASSRDSTDTQYF.

This chain joins TRBV4-1 and TRBJ1-1; 8 bases map to TRBD1. The germline CDR1 and CDR2 sequences are MGHRA and YSYEKL. With 2 bases clipped from V and 0 bases from J, the junction kept 5 bases outside the gene matches. CDR3 size: 16 residues. DNA of the CDR3: TGCGCCAGCAGCCAAACCGCGACAGGGGTGAACACTGAAGCTTTCTTT. Translating it yields CASSQTATGVNTEAFF.

Concerning this clone: The sample contains more than one DNA sequence encoding this CDR3. This sequence joins TRBV7-9 and TRBJ2-7, with 10 bases matching TRBD1. The CDR3 extends over 15 amino acids. V trimming: 0 bases; J trimming: 1 base; junction bases outside the gene matches: 0. Per the germline V gene, CDR1 is SEHNR and CDR2 is FQNEAQ (reference sequence). CDR3: CASSLAGQGSYEQYF. The CDR3 nucleotides are TGTGCCAGCAGCTTAGCGGGACAGGGGTCCTACGAGCAGTACTTC.

The chain has TRBV5-6 and TRBJ2-2; D perhaps matches TRBD1 (6 bases). The CDR3 consists of 19 residues. Germline CDR1 reads SGHDT; CDR2 reads YYEEEE. The V end lost 4 bases, the J end lost 3 bases, and 25 bases lay between the germline ends. CDR3 in amino acids: CASSRLYPDSGRDTGELFF. CDR3 coding DNA: TGTGCCAGCAGCCGCCTTTATCCGGACAGCGGAAGAGACACCGGGGAGCTGTTTTTT.

The rearrangement links TRBV18 to TRBJ1-2; 7 nucleotides line up with TRBD1. The germline V gene encodes CDR1 KGHSH and CDR2 LQKENI. The CDR3 totals 15 residues. V dropped 3 bases and J dropped 4; count of bases not matched to a gene: 8. This CDR3 is CASSPPTRTGYGYTF. CDR3 nucleotides: TGTGCCAGCTCACCCCCTACCAGGACAGGCTATGGCTACACCTTC.

The chain recombines TRBV5-6 with TRBJ1-2; TRBD1 matches at 7 bases. This CDR3 contains 12 residues. Per germline, CDR1 SGHDT and CDR2 YYEEEE. The V gene end was trimmed by 7 bases and the J gene end by 6 bases; junction bases not matched to a gene: 6. The CDR3 is CASGHRGDGYTF. DNA for the CDR3: TGTGCCAGCGGACACAGGGGTGATGGCTACACCTTC. Looking up the rest from reference TRBV5-6 and TRBJ1-2 gives the full variable domain: DAGVTQSPTHLIKTRGQQVTLRCSPKSGHDTVSWYQQALGQGPQFIFQYYEEEERQRGNFPDRFSGHQFPNYSSELNVNALLLGDSALYLCASGHRGDGYTFGSGTRLTVV.

This sequence joins TRBV29-1 and TRBJ2-7, with 9 bases lining up with TRBD1. The CDR3 consists of 14 residues. V shed 2 bases and J 3 bases; nucleotides not matched to a gene: 5. Per germline, CDR1 SQVTM and CDR2 ANQGSEA. This chain's CDR3 is CSVEPSTGGYEQYF. The DNA of the CDR3 is TGCAGCGTTGAACCGTCGACAGGGGGCTACGAGCAGTACTTC.

V usage is TRBV7-9 and J usage is TRBJ1-1; possible D gene TRBD1, 5 bases. Trimming pared 1 base from V and 4 bases from J, leaving 13 bases between. Germline assignment: CDR1 SEHNR and CDR2 FQNEAQ (reference sequence). The CDR3 is made up of 15 amino acids. The CDR3 protein is CASSLGVRGGTEAFF. DNA for the CDR3: TGTGCCAGCAGCTTAGGGGTTCGGGGGGGCACTGAAGCTTTCTTT.

The chain recombines TRBV6-5 with TRBJ2-1; the match to TRBD2 covers 10 bases. Germline assignment: CDR1 MNHEY and CDR2 SVGAGI. The V gene end was trimmed by 8 bases and the J gene end by 4 bases; junction bases not matched to a gene: 8. This CDR3 is built from 15 residues. The CDR3 protein is CASPILAGEYNEQFF. CDR3 in DNA: TGTGCCAGCCCCATTCTAGCGGGGGAATACAATGAGCAGTTCTTC.

The chain carries TRBV5-1 and TRBJ1-1, with 10 positions matching TRBD1. Germline CDR1 reads SGHRS; CDR2 reads YFSETQ. The J segment lost 0 bases and the V segment lost 3 bases, leaving 2 bases of the junction unmatched. The CDR3 contains 15 residues. In nucleotides, the CDR3 is TGCGCCAGCAGCTGGACAGGGGGTATGAACACTGAAGCTTTCTTT. Encoded protein: CASSWTGGMNTEAFF.

V and J are TRBV7-9 and TRBJ2-5; 8 bases align to TRBD2. The CDR3 covers 13 residues. Per germline, CDR1 SEHNR and CDR2 FQNEAQ (reference sequence). V lost 7 bases to trimming and J lost 1 base; unmatched junction nucleotides: 2. Written as DNA, the CDR3 is TGTGCCAGCACCGGGGGGGGCCAAGAGACCCAGTACTTC. Protein sequence: CASTGGGQETQYF.

The J gene is TRBJ2-5, the V gene TRBV5-1; D is perhaps TRBD2 (6 bases). V was cut by 4 bases and J by 7 bases, with 23 bases left in between. Germline-derived CDR1 and CDR2 are SGHRS and YFSETQ. There are 16 residues in the CDR3. The CDR3 region is CASSLRDSDSRGTQYF. The CDR3 DNA is TGCGCCAGCAGCCTCCGGGACTCGGATTCCCGGGGGACCCAGTACTTC.

This chain connects TRBV6-5 to TRBJ2-3, with 10 bases that match TRBD2. In germline, CDR1 is MNHEY, CDR2 SVGAGI. CDR3 length: 15 residues. V lost 7 bases, J lost 2 bases, and 6 bases stayed unmatched. CDR3 DNA: TGTGCCAGCACACATAGCGGGGGGCCCACAGATACGCAGTATTTT. It is translated as CASTHSGGPTDTQYF.

This clone is categorized as medium-sized. The chain employs TRBV6-5 and TRBJ2-1; D remains ambiguous. With 8 bases removed from V and 2 bases from J, the gap between germline ends came to 13 bases. The V gene's germline CDR1 is MNHEY and CDR2 SVGAGI. The CDR3 consists of 14 residues. The DNA for the CDR3 is TGTGCCAGCCTGCTAAGCGAGGCCTACAATGAGCAGTTCTTC. Its translation: CASLLSEAYNEQFF.